This T cell receptor (beta chain) was captured by sequencing in a study of blood T cell repertoires in COVID-19. The table came from immunoSEQ multiplex PCR; TCRdb's copy has only in-frame clones and leaves some out. The sample yields tens of thousands of clones, more than 75% seen once. The sequence derives from a human donor in a cohort sampled during active COVID-19. Material: peripheral blood.

As DNA, the CDR3 is TGTGCCAGCAGCCCCCGAGCGGGTAATTCACCCCTCCACTTT. Residues: CASSPRAGNSPLHF. This chain uses TRBV5-4 with TRBJ1-6; D is unclear. Trimming stripped 4 bases from V and 6 bases from J, with 11 bases between. The length of the CDR3 is 14 residues. CDR1 and CDR2 from the germline V gene are SGHNT and YYREEE (reference sequence). The full variable domain, its missing parts supplied by reference TRBV5-4 and TRBJ1-6, is ETGVTQSPTHLIKTRGQQVTLRCSSQSGHNTVSWYQQALGQGPQFIFQYYREEENGRGNFPPRFSGLQFPNYSSELNVNALELDDSALYLCASSPRAGNSPLHFGNGTRLTVT.